These T cell receptor beta chains were read from a single sample in a study of T cell responses to AZD1222 COVID-19 vaccine. Only in-frame clones appear in the TCRdb table, and some are missing; sequencing was by immunoSEQ multiplex PCR. The data contain about 120,000 clones, around 90% of them singletons. This specimen consisted of peripheral blood, obtained on day 0 of AZD1222 vaccination. The source of these receptors is an adult in good health. Each CDR3 is given with its conserved first and last residue. The order of the fields is V gene, clone size, D gene, J gene, CDR3 protein, CDR3 DNA. D genes are given only for firm matches. The size of a clone is reported for some rows only, either as once, few or many, or as a class for expanded clones.

v_call: TRBV9; clone_size: -; d_call: TRBD1; j_call: TRBJ1-1; cdr3_aa: CASSAGQRPEAFF; cdr3_nt: TGTGCCAGCAGCGCGGGACAGAGACCTGAAGCTTTCTTT
v_call: TRBV11-2; clone_size: -; d_call: -; j_call: TRBJ1-2; cdr3_aa: CASSLEMGPANYGYTF; cdr3_nt: TGTGCCAGCAGCTTAGAAATGGGACCAGCTAACTATGGCTACACCTTC
v_call: TRBV11-3; clone_size: once; d_call: -; j_call: TRBJ1-2; cdr3_aa: CASSLVAGQRYGYTF; cdr3_nt: TGTGCCAGCAGCTTAGTCGCCGGGCAGCGATATGGCTACACCTTC
v_call: TRBV30; clone_size: -; d_call: -; j_call: TRBJ2-1; cdr3_aa: CAWSVLGMSYNEQFF; cdr3_nt: TGTGCCTGGAGTGTTTTAGGTATGTCCTACAATGAGCAGTTCTTC
v_call: TRBV19; clone_size: -; d_call: -; j_call: TRBJ1-5; cdr3_aa: CASNPAAGSNQPQHF; cdr3_nt: TGTGCCAGTAATCCAGCGGCCGGGAGCAATCAGCCCCAGCATTTT
v_call: TRBV27; clone_size: -; d_call: TRBD1; j_call: TRBJ2-7; cdr3_aa: CASRPATGQGIYEQYF; cdr3_nt: TGTGCCAGCAGACCGGCCACGGGACAGGGCATATACGAGCAGTACTTC
v_call: TRBV5-4; clone_size: -; d_call: -; j_call: TRBJ1-4; cdr3_aa: CASSLTGANEKLFF; cdr3_nt: TGTGCCAGCAGCTTGACCGGCGCTAATGAAAAACTGTTTTTT
v_call: TRBV7-9; clone_size: -; d_call: TRBD1; j_call: TRBJ1-1; cdr3_aa: CASSRQGDTEAFF; cdr3_nt: TGTGCCAGCAGCCGACAGGGCGACACTGAAGCTTTCTTT
v_call: TRBV6-5; clone_size: -; d_call: -; j_call: TRBJ1-6; cdr3_aa: CASISASYNSPLHF; cdr3_nt: TGTGCCAGCATCTCCGCCTCCTATAATTCACCCCTCCACTTT
v_call: TRBV11-3; clone_size: once; d_call: -; j_call: TRBJ1-6; cdr3_aa: CASSEAGTNNSPLHF; cdr3_nt: TGTGCCAGCAGCGAAGCCGGGACAAATAATTCACCCCTCCACTTT
v_call: TRBV29-1; clone_size: -; d_call: -; j_call: TRBJ1-1; cdr3_aa: CSARDIDTEAFF; cdr3_nt: TGCAGCGCCCGGGACATCGACACTGAAGCTTTCTTT
v_call: TRBV30; clone_size: -; d_call: -; j_call: TRBJ1-2; cdr3_aa: CAWSHGPGYGYTF; cdr3_nt: TGTGCCTGGAGTCATGGTCCGGGCTATGGCTACACCTTC
v_call: TRBV30; clone_size: -; d_call: -; j_call: TRBJ2-2; cdr3_aa: CAWSDPGGELFF; cdr3_nt: TGTGCCTGGAGTGACCCAGGGGGGGAGCTGTTTTTT
v_call: TRBV2; clone_size: once; d_call: TRBD2; j_call: TRBJ2-5; cdr3_aa: CASEVGGSVETQYF; cdr3_nt: TGTGCCAGCGAAGTGGGAGGGAGCGTCGAGACCCAGTACTTC
v_call: TRBV12-3/TRBV12-4; clone_size: -; d_call: -; j_call: TRBJ2-2; cdr3_aa: CASSSSRVGELFF; cdr3_nt: TGTGCCAGCAGTTCCTCTAGGGTGGGGGAGCTGTTTTTT
v_call: TRBV28; clone_size: -; d_call: -; j_call: TRBJ2-3; cdr3_aa: CASSPILGVGARDTQYF; cdr3_nt: TGTGCCAGCAGTCCTATTCTGGGAGTTGGGGCTAGGGATACGCAGTATTTT
v_call: TRBV3-1/TRBV3-2; clone_size: once; d_call: TRBD1; j_call: TRBJ2-2; cdr3_aa: CASSLRDRGDGELFF; cdr3_nt: TGTGCCAGCAGCCTACGGGACAGGGGGGACGGGGAGCTGTTTTTT
v_call: TRBV5-1; clone_size: -; d_call: TRBD2; j_call: TRBJ2-2; cdr3_aa: CATSPLGAGVQGELFF; cdr3_nt: TGCGCCACCAGCCCCCTGGGAGCGGGGGTTCAAGGGGAGCTGTTTTTT
v_call: TRBV5-1; clone_size: -; d_call: -; j_call: TRBJ1-2; cdr3_aa: CASALPEANYGYTF; cdr3_nt: TGCGCCAGCGCCCTGCCCGAAGCTAACTATGGCTACACCTTC
v_call: TRBV3-1/TRBV3-2; clone_size: -; d_call: -; j_call: TRBJ1-2; cdr3_aa: CASSAQGGGYGYTF; cdr3_nt: TGTGCCAGCAGCGCTCAGGGAGGGGGGTATGGCTACACCTTC
v_call: TRBV30; clone_size: once; d_call: TRBD2; j_call: TRBJ2-1; cdr3_aa: CAWSLLAGDNEQFF; cdr3_nt: TGTGCCTGGAGTTTGCTAGCGGGAGACAATGAGCAGTTCTTC
v_call: TRBV10-2; clone_size: -; d_call: -; j_call: TRBJ2-1; cdr3_aa: CASTRVNEQFF; cdr3_nt: TGCGCCAGCACCCGGGTTAATGAGCAGTTCTTC
v_call: TRBV4-2; clone_size: -; d_call: -; j_call: TRBJ2-5; cdr3_aa: CASSPRGVQETQYF; cdr3_nt: TGTGCCAGCAGCCCGAGGGGGGTCCAAGAGACCCAGTACTTC
v_call: TRBV28; clone_size: -; d_call: -; j_call: TRBJ2-5; cdr3_aa: CASSLVGPIETQYF; cdr3_nt: TGTGCCAGCAGTTTAGTGGGCCCAATAGAGACCCAGTACTTC
v_call: TRBV5-1; clone_size: -; d_call: TRBD1; j_call: TRBJ1-6; cdr3_aa: CASSWDSSYNSPLHF; cdr3_nt: TGCGCCAGCAGCTGGGACAGCTCCTATAATTCACCCCTCCACTTT
v_call: TRBV4-1; clone_size: -; d_call: -; j_call: TRBJ1-2; cdr3_aa: CASSQDPRAINGYTF; cdr3_nt: TGCGCCAGCAGCCAAGATCCCCGGGCCATCAATGGCTACACCTTC
v_call: TRBV4-1; clone_size: -; d_call: TRBD2; j_call: TRBJ2-3; cdr3_aa: CASSQRLADTDTQYF; cdr3_nt: TGCGCCAGCAGCCAGCGACTAGCGGACACAGATACGCAGTATTTT
v_call: TRBV3-1/TRBV3-2; clone_size: -; d_call: -; j_call: TRBJ2-2; cdr3_aa: CASSQVQYTGELFF; cdr3_nt: TGTGCCAGCAGCCAAGTTCAGTACACCGGGGAGCTGTTTTTT
v_call: TRBV5-1; clone_size: -; d_call: -; j_call: TRBJ1-5; cdr3_aa: CASSLDSGSDQPQHF; cdr3_nt: TGCGCCAGCAGCTTGGATAGTGGAAGCGACCAGCCCCAGCATTTT
v_call: TRBV11-2; clone_size: -; d_call: -; j_call: TRBJ2-4; cdr3_aa: CASTPGWGGPAKNIQYF; cdr3_nt: TGTGCCAGCACCCCAGGGTGGGGTGGGCCAGCCAAAAACATTCAGTACTTC
v_call: TRBV3-1/TRBV3-2; clone_size: once; d_call: -; j_call: TRBJ2-5; cdr3_aa: CASSPKFQTGSKETQYF; cdr3_nt: TGTGCCAGCAGCCCTAAATTCCAGACAGGTTCGAAAGAGACCCAGTACTTC
v_call: TRBV4-1; clone_size: -; d_call: TRBD2; j_call: TRBJ2-3; cdr3_aa: CASSPLGTGGVTDTQYF; cdr3_nt: TGCGCCAGCAGCCCGCTAGGAACGGGAGGGGTAACAGATACGCAGTATTTT
v_call: TRBV5-1; clone_size: -; d_call: -; j_call: TRBJ2-5; cdr3_aa: CASSLVGAGKETQYF; cdr3_nt: TGCGCCAGCAGCTTGGTGGGTGCAGGGAAAGAGACCCAGTACTTC
v_call: TRBV5-7; clone_size: -; d_call: TRBD1; j_call: TRBJ2-7; cdr3_aa: CASRPGTGTYEQYF; cdr3_nt: TGTGCCAGCAGACCCGGGACAGGGACCTACGAGCAGTACTTC
v_call: TRBV6-5; clone_size: once; d_call: -; j_call: TRBJ1-2; cdr3_aa: CASTGRGGGHYGYTF; cdr3_nt: TGTGCCAGCACCGGGAGGGGCGGGGGGCACTATGGCTACACCTTC
v_call: TRBV5-1; clone_size: once; d_call: TRBD1; j_call: TRBJ1-2; cdr3_aa: CASSLRTGDYGYTF; cdr3_nt: TGCGCCAGCAGCTTGAGGACAGGGGACTATGGCTACACCTTC
v_call: TRBV30; clone_size: -; d_call: -; j_call: TRBJ1-1; cdr3_aa: CAWSRVDTEAFF; cdr3_nt: TGTGCCTGGAGTAGGGTAGACACTGAAGCTTTCTTT
v_call: TRBV7-3; clone_size: -; d_call: -; j_call: TRBJ2-1; cdr3_aa: CASSLTESSYNEQFF; cdr3_nt: TGTGCCAGCAGCTTAACGGAGAGCTCCTACAATGAGCAGTTCTTC
v_call: TRBV23-1; clone_size: -; d_call: TRBD1; j_call: TRBJ2-7; cdr3_aa: CASSQFRDRHYEQYF; cdr3_nt: TGCGCCAGCAGTCAATTCCGGGACAGACATTACGAGCAGTACTTC
v_call: TRBV5-1; clone_size: few; d_call: TRBD1; j_call: TRBJ1-1; cdr3_aa: CASRRGQTNTEAFF; cdr3_nt: TGCGCCAGCAGACGGGGACAGACGAACACTGAAGCTTTCTTT
v_call: TRBV14; clone_size: -; d_call: TRBD1; j_call: TRBJ1-2; cdr3_aa: CASSPTGGFYGYTF; cdr3_nt: TGTGCCAGCAGTCCTACAGGGGGCTTCTATGGCTACACCTTC
v_call: TRBV5-4; clone_size: few; d_call: -; j_call: TRBJ2-1; cdr3_aa: CASTPRGGGGGEQFF; cdr3_nt: TGTGCCAGCACCCCGCGGGGAGGAGGAGGTGGTGAGCAGTTCTTC
v_call: TRBV5-1; clone_size: once; d_call: -; j_call: TRBJ2-7; cdr3_aa: CASRGEYEQYF; cdr3_nt: TGCGCCAGCAGGGGGGAGTACGAGCAGTACTTC
v_call: TRBV4-1; clone_size: -; d_call: TRBD1; j_call: TRBJ2-1; cdr3_aa: CASSQARQGVYNEQFF; cdr3_nt: TGCGCCAGCAGCCAAGCCAGACAGGGAGTATACAATGAGCAGTTCTTC
v_call: TRBV3-1/TRBV3-2; clone_size: -; d_call: -; j_call: TRBJ1-2; cdr3_aa: CAILTGYTF; cdr3_nt: TGTGCCATCCTAACTGGCTACACCTTC
v_call: TRBV2; clone_size: many; d_call: TRBD1; j_call: TRBJ1-5; cdr3_aa: CASSERGGTNQPQHF; cdr3_nt: TGTGCCAGCAGTGAGCGAGGGGGCACGAATCAGCCCCAGCATTTT
v_call: TRBV19; clone_size: -; d_call: TRBD1; j_call: TRBJ2-1; cdr3_aa: CASSTRDRGYDEQFF; cdr3_nt: TGTGCCAGTAGTACCCGGGACAGGGGCTACGATGAGCAGTTCTTC
v_call: TRBV12-3/TRBV12-4; clone_size: -; d_call: -; j_call: TRBJ1-1; cdr3_aa: CASSVQRFTEAFF; cdr3_nt: TGTGCCAGCAGTGTCCAACGGTTCACTGAAGCTTTCTTT